Listed below are T cell receptor beta chains from one sample, sequenced in a study of identical twins. TCRdb reanalysed the 5' RACE reads using MiXCR and keeps one entry per CDR3 protein. The data contain approximately 690,000 distinct CDR3 sequences, roughly 6.2% of them singletons. The sample comprised naive T cells sorted from blood. The receptor source for this set is a man aged 18 to 35 in good health. Each CDR3 is given with its conserved first and last residue. A D gene is named only where the DNA matches it firmly. Only part of the rows carry a size: once, few, many, or a class if the clone is expanded.

j_call: TRBJ1-2; v_call: TRBV29-1; d_call: .; clone_size: many; cdr3_aa: CSAAQGGDYGYTF; cdr3_nt: TGCAGCGCCGCACAGGGAGGGGACTATGGCTACACCTTC
j_call: TRBJ1-2; v_call: TRBV4-2; d_call: .; clone_size: few; cdr3_aa: CASSQELQVYGYTF; cdr3_nt: TGTGCCAGCAGCCAAGAGTTACAGGTCTATGGCTACACCTTC
j_call: TRBJ2-7; v_call: TRBV5-1; d_call: .; clone_size: .; cdr3_aa: CASSSDRTYEQYF; cdr3_nt: TGCGCCAGCAGCTCGGACAGAACCTACGAGCAGTACTTC
j_call: TRBJ2-5; v_call: TRBV28; d_call: .; clone_size: many; cdr3_aa: CASSLPAGGQTQYF; cdr3_nt: TGTGCCAGCAGTCTGCCCGCCGGAGGCCAGACCCAGTACTTC
j_call: TRBJ2-1; v_call: TRBV6-2/TRBV6-3; d_call: TRBD2; clone_size: many; cdr3_aa: CASSQRLAGAEQFF; cdr3_nt: TGTGCCAGCAGCCAGCGACTAGCGGGAGCTGAGCAGTTCTTC
j_call: TRBJ1-5; v_call: TRBV20-1; d_call: .; clone_size: many; cdr3_aa: CSARLRAELQPQHF; cdr3_nt: TGCAGTGCTAGACTCCGGGCCGAACTTCAGCCCCAGCATTTT
j_call: TRBJ2-1; v_call: TRBV12-3/TRBV12-4; d_call: .; clone_size: few; cdr3_aa: CASRGGASSYNEQFF; cdr3_nt: TGTGCCAGCAGAGGTGGCGCCAGCTCCTACAATGAGCAGTTCTTC
j_call: TRBJ2-5; v_call: TRBV11-1; d_call: TRBD2; clone_size: few; cdr3_aa: CASSLKERLAAYQETQYF; cdr3_nt: TGTGCCAGCAGCTTAAAGGAGAGACTAGCGGCGTACCAAGAGACCCAGTACTTC
j_call: TRBJ2-2; v_call: TRBV29-1; d_call: .; clone_size: many; cdr3_aa: CSPVEGDTGELFF; cdr3_nt: TGCAGCCCTGTGGAGGGAGACACCGGGGAGCTGTTTTTT
j_call: TRBJ2-2; v_call: TRBV7-3; d_call: .; clone_size: few; cdr3_aa: CASSQSRGTGELFF; cdr3_nt: TGTGCCAGCAGCCAAAGTCGGGGGACCGGGGAGCTGTTTTTT
j_call: TRBJ2-1; v_call: TRBV6-1; d_call: .; clone_size: many; cdr3_aa: CASRPGNSYNEQFF; cdr3_nt: TGTGCCAGCCGCCCAGGGAACTCATACAATGAGCAGTTCTTC
j_call: TRBJ2-7; v_call: TRBV27; d_call: .; clone_size: .; cdr3_aa: CASSLFGTYEQYF; cdr3_nt: TGTGCCAGCAGTTTATTTGGAACTTACGAGCAGTACTTC
j_call: TRBJ2-5; v_call: TRBV20-1; d_call: TRBD2; clone_size: many; cdr3_aa: CSAQVEIWSGAGETQYF; cdr3_nt: TGCAGTGCCCAAGTAGAGATTTGGAGCGGGGCCGGTGAGACCCAGTACTTC
j_call: TRBJ2-1; v_call: TRBV27; d_call: .; clone_size: few; cdr3_aa: CASSWADSSYNEQFF; cdr3_nt: TGTGCCAGCAGTTGGGCGGACAGCTCCTACAATGAGCAGTTCTTC
j_call: TRBJ2-1; v_call: TRBV10-3; d_call: .; clone_size: many; cdr3_aa: CAIMGQDEQFF; cdr3_nt: TGTGCCATCATGGGGCAGGATGAGCAGTTCTTC
j_call: TRBJ1-1; v_call: TRBV5-1; d_call: .; clone_size: many; cdr3_aa: CASSLSGRNTEAFF; cdr3_nt: TGCGCCAGCAGCTTGTCAGGGCGGAACACTGAAGCTTTCTTT
j_call: TRBJ2-1; v_call: TRBV9; d_call: TRBD2; clone_size: few; cdr3_aa: CASSGYSGRALYEQFF; cdr3_nt: TGTGCCAGCAGCGGCTATAGCGGGAGGGCTTTATATGAGCAGTTCTTC